This TCR beta chain emerged from a study of lymphopenia after photon versus proton radiotherapy (dated by TCRdb to about 2019). General notes on the study: Photon and proton radiation therapy were compared by the study for their immunological effects in patients with gastrointestinal tumors who developed high-grade lymphopenia. The cohort comprised roughly 20 patients with gastrointestinal tumors who received either photon or proton therapy and then developed lymphopenia. The study aimed to characterize how the two radiation modalities differ in their impact on the immune system. The full study reports these points: During treatment, patients who received proton therapy stayed relatively stable, whereas patients who received photon therapy lost naive T cells and TCR diversity and gained effector/memory populations. After the lymphocyte count nadir, photon-treated repertoires showed oligoclonal expansion, especially of CD8+ Temra cells, which drove the drop in diversity. Across the cohort, a larger post-nadir drop in TCR diversity was inversely correlated with overall survival time among patients who died. The survival association was assessed only in patients who died, and the authors presented better survival with proton therapy as a possibility rather than a demonstrated result.

The germline V gene encodes CDR1 MNHEY and CDR2 SVGAGI. Trimming removed 6 bases from V and 3 bases from J, leaving 14 bases between the germline ends. The CDR3 runs 14 amino acids, cysteine and phenylalanine included. The DNA shown is the 42-base CDR3, in frame from base 1. The protocol used for the library was the immunoSEQ multiplex PCR assay. T cell repertoires were profiled by deep sequencing of rearranged TCR beta loci, alongside multiparametric flow cytometry. Here the immuneACCESS table is served through TCRdb, limited to in-frame sequences with V and J called. Missing clones are a known gap in these copies; in checked studies unresolved V genes cover under half, and the rest lacks a known reason. This sample has tens of thousands of clones in its table, and around 83% of those were observed once. Of the sample, over 9% is held by the ten largest clones. Turning to this clone: The antigen it recognizes is unknown. Base quality data are lacking; no much larger clone is found one base away. In the same sample, other DNA sequences code for this CDR3.

The chain is assembled from TRBV6-5 and TRBJ1-1; a tentative D match to TRBD1 spans 6 bases. The sequences come from peripheral blood, collected from a patient treated with proton-based radiotherapy. The TCR sequence derives from a woman in her 70s with pancreatic cancer. Some clones in this sample may be carry-over from other donors' samples. The CDR3: CASSPGHEDTEAFF. At the DNA level, the sequence is TGTGCCAGCAGCCCGGGACATGAAGACACTGAAGCTTTCTTT.